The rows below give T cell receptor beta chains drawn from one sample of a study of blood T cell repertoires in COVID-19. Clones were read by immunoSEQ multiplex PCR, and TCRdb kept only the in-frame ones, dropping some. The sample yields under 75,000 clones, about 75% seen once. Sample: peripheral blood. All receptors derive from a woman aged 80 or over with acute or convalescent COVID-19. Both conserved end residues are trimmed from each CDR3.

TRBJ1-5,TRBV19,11,ASSIEWRQPQH
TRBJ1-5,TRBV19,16,ASRDRDRGQTPNQPQH
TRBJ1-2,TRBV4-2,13,ASSQGTGGADGYT
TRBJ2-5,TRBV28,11,ASSLPRVETQY
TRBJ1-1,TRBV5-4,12,ASSNRRENTEAF
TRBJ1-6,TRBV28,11,ASRPDGSSPLH
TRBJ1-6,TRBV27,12,ASRPDRGNSPLH
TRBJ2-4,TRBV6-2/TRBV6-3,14,ASSYASDIAKNIQY
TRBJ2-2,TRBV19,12,ASSIQGATGELF
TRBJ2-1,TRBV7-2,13,ASSFMGVAGDEQF
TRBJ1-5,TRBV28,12,ASSLVQGGQPQH
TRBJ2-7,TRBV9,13,ASSPTGISSYEQY
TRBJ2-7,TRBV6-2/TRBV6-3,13,ASSYPLRAIGEQY
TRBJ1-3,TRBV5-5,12,ASSFDTGGNTIY
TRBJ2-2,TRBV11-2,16,ASSLDYWMRDYTGELF
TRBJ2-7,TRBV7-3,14,ASSLLPGGALYEQY
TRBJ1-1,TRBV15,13,ATSRDRGLATEAF
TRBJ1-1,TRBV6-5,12,ASTSGTANTEAF
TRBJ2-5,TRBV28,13,ASSPGLAGAETQY
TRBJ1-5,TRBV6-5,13,ASTPTGSGNQPQH
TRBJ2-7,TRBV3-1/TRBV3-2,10,ASGYGGMEQY
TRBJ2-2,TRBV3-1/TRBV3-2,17,ASSQARRLAGGNTGELF
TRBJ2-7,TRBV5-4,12,ASSRGTQTYEQY
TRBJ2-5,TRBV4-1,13,ASSQGNSGSEAQY
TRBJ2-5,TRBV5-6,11,ASSTNGLETQY
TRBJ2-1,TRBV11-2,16,ASSLGQGRRSSYNEQF
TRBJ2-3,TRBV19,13,ASSTSGRVTDTQY
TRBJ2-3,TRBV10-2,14,ASSVGRLGGTDTQY
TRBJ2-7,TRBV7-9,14,ASSLGGDRPDYEQY
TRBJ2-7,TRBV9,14,ASSGGETSGYYEQY
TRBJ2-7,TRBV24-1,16,ATSDSRSREGPRYEQY
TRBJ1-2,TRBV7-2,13,ATSGTYRIFYGYT
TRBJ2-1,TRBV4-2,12,ASSHLLSSDEQF
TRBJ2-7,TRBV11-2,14,ASSWGRGGSSYEQY
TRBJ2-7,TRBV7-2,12,ASSPAGKGYEQY
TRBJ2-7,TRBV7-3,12,ASSLGIPGGRQY
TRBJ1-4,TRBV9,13,ASSFLGATNEKLF
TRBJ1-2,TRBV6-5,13,ASRPGTGERYGYT
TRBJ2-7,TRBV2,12,ASSGRTGTYEQY
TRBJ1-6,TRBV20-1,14,SASDSGTAYNSPLH
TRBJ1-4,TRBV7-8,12,ASSLVHAGEKLF
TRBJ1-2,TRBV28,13,ASSLHRNSNYGYT
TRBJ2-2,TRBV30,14,ACTISQLGGAGELF
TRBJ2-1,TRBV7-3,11,ASSLRNLGGQF
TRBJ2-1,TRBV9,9,AWRRGNEQF
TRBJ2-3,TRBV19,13,ASTQGASPTDTQY
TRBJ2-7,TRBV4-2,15,ASSQPRQTSLVFEQY
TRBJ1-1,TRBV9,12,ASSVVPDRDEAF
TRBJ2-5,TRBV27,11,ASNPLGGETQY
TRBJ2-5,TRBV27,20,ASSFPSTGQARAGLRGETQY